The source of this T cell receptor beta chain is a study of blood T cell dynamics during melanoma immunotherapy. Study observations and caveats: Unlike progressors, later disease-control patients had W3 repertoires gaining clonality or diversity. The study could not tell melanoma-specific clones from general immune activation.

Turning to this clone: The antigen is unknown.

V lost 6 bases to trimming and J lost 14 bases, with 20 bases between them. This CDR3 spans 13 amino acids. In germline, CDR1 is MDHEN, CDR2 SYDVKM. Assay: immunoSEQ multiplex PCR; the TCRdb copy retains only in-frame clones and omits some. This sample has some 9,900 clones; around nine tenths occur once, and the top ten carry 7.4%. Time point defined: pre-treatment baseline. This sequence was found in a human donor with melanoma. The material was blood, obtained from a patient treated with checkpoint blockade. The chain couples TRBV28 to TRBJ2-1; D perhaps matches TRBD2 (5 bases). This CDR3 reads CASSTPGLADKFF. The CDR3 region has the DNA TGTGCCAGCAGCACACCTGGACTGGCGGATAAGTTCTTC.